The entry that follows covers one T cell receptor beta chain sequence. As yet, its antigen is unknown. Primers for the PCR totalled 60 Vbeta and 13 Jbeta. How the authors handled the data: The authors later counted 65 million to 90 million unique TCR beta chains, roughly 10 million of them shared. The method was immunoSEQ multiplex PCR; TCRdb's version includes in-frame clones alone and lacks a portion of them. The V and J calls and clone size were taken over from that table, and D and trimming were inferred from the DNA. This sample carries around 110,000 clones, about 81% of them seen once, and the ten largest clones take less than 3.5%. The V segment lost 0 bases and the J segment 0 bases; nucleotides outside the gene matches: 4. The CDR3 is 16 residues long. CDR1 and CDR2 (germline): WNHNN, SYGVQD (reference sequence). The sample originates from a study of cytomegalovirus exposure and HLA in healthy donors. Study-level results: Researchers counted roughly 150 TCR beta chains as cytomegalovirus-associated.

Sequenced: PBMCs. The rearrangement links TRBV10-1 to TRBJ1-1; 7 bases fit TRBD1. This clonotype was sampled from a man aged 25-45 years in good health and CMV-seropositive. The CDR3: CASSESPGQMNTEAFF. The CDR3 DNA reads TGCGCCAGCAGTGAGTCGCCGGGACAGATGAACACTGAAGCTTTCTTT.